The 32 T cell receptor beta chains listed next were all sequenced from one sample in a study of molecular identifiers for immune sequencing clone quantification. TCRdb ran MiXCR on the PCR reads and lists one entry per CDR3 protein. The table has over 85,000 distinct CDR3 sequences, about 23% seen once; the top ten hold roughly 0.8%. Sequencing was carried out using naive CD8+ T cells from blood, with Jurkat cell RNA spiked in. Subset noted: FACS-sorted CD8+CD4-CCR7+CD45RA+ naive T cells. These receptors came from a human donor in good health. Some libraries in this study had Jurkat cell RNA spiked in.

With respect to this clonotype: A much larger clonotype is one base distant, so this may be a read error. The J gene is TRBJ1-1, the V gene TRBV4-1, with TRBD1 as a possible D gene (6 bases). The CDR3 has 15 amino acids. The V gene's germline CDR1 is MGHRA and CDR2 YSYEKL. The CDR3 loop is CAGSQGFGGYTEAFF. CDR3 DNA sequence: TGCGCCGGCAGCCAAGGTTTCGGGGGCTACACTGAAGCTTTCTTT.

The genes are TRBV12-3 or TRBV12-4 and TRBJ2-1; TRBD2 aligns across 11 bases. The CDR3 runs 17 residues. The junction had 4 bases not matched to a gene; V was cut back by 1 base and J by 2 bases. The CDR3 sequence: CASSLGTSGSPYNEQFF. The CDR3 DNA reads TGTGCCAGCAGTTTAGGTACTAGCGGGAGTCCCTACAATGAGCAGTTCTTC.

J is TRBJ2-5 and V is TRBV2; no clear D. Trimming left V 8 bases short and J 4 bases short, with 8 bases between. The CDR3 totals 11 residues. The germline V gene has CDR1 SNHLY and CDR2 FYNNEI. The CDR3 protein is CASWTGETQYF. Here the CDR3 DNA reads TGTGCCAGCTGGACGGGAGAGACCCAGTACTTC.

This clonotype has only a few counts. This chain joins TRBV4-3 and TRBJ1-5; no clear D. This CDR3 spans 16 amino acids. V lost 2 bases and J lost 0, with 11 bases in between. Germline values: CDR1 LGHNA, CDR2 YSLEER. The CDR3 here is CASSQSRHVSNQPQHF. The CDR3 DNA reads TGCGCCAGCAGCCAATCTCGACATGTTAGCAATCAGCCCCAGCATTTT.

Regarding this clonotype: A read error may produce the germline difference seen at one junction end. The chain has TRBV27 and TRBJ2-3; no reliable D call. The CDR3 has 16 amino acids. Germline loops: CDR1 MNHEY, CDR2 SMNVEV (reference sequence). CDR3 sequence (DNA): TGTGCCTGCAGCCGGACCTTAGCTATATGCACAGATACGCAGTATTTT. Residues: CACSRTLAICTDTQYF.

This clonotype was detected only a few times. The chain carries TRBV6-5 and TRBJ2-5; D might be TRBD1 or TRBD2, each matching 6 bases. From germline, CDR1 is MNHEY and CDR2 SVGAGI. This CDR3 comprises 16 residues. Trimming removed 4 bases from V and 5 bases from J, with 20 bases in between. The CDR3 loop reads CASSFLPRGAGETQYF. The CDR3 region has the DNA TGTGCCAGCAGTTTTCTCCCGAGGGGGGCGGGGGAGACCCAGTACTTC.

This clonotype was counted only a few times. The rearrangement joins TRBV20-1 to TRBJ2-3; tentatively, D is TRBD1 (6 bases). Between the trimmed V and J ends, which lost 4 bases and 1 base, there was a span of 18 bases. The CDR3 is 16 amino acids. Germline V gene data show CDR1 as DFQATT and CDR2 as SNEGSKA (reference sequence). The CDR3, as DNA: TGCAGTGCTATTCCAATAAGACGGACAGGCACAGATACGCAGTATTTT. It is translated as CSAIPIRRTGTDTQYF.

With regard to this clonotype: This may be a read error, as it is one base from a much larger clone. The rearrangement joins TRBV19 to TRBJ1-5; no firm D call. CDR3 length equals 15 residues. CDR1 is LNHDA and CDR2 is SQIVND in the germline V gene (reference sequence). The CDR3 DNA is TGTGCCAGTAATGCAGTCGGATATAGCAATCAGCTCCAGCATTTT. The encoded protein is CASNAVGYSNQLQHF.

This clonotype came up a few times. The chain uses TRBV4-1 and TRBJ2-7; 10 bases line up with TRBD2. CDR3 length: 15 amino acids. Germline values: CDR1 MGHRA, CDR2 YSYEKL. V lost 1 base to trimming and J lost 7 bases; unmatched junction nucleotides: 7. CDR3 DNA sequence: TGCGCCAGCAGCCAAGCTCTAGCGGGGGCGAGGGAGCAGTACTTC. This encodes CASSQALAGAREQYF.

This clonotype occurred many times. The rearrangement joins TRBV16 to TRBJ2-7, with unresolved D. The ends were cut back, 3 bases at V and 7 bases at J, with 13 bases in the middle. Germline V gene lookup returns CDR1 KGHSY and CDR2 FQNENV. There are 13 residues in the CDR3. The CDR3 sequence: CASSHLVGWEQYF. The CDR3 DNA sequence: TGTGCCAGCAGCCATCTGGTAGGTTGGGAGCAGTACTTC.

This clonotype was seen repeatedly, ten times or more. This chain links TRBV6-5 with TRBJ2-3; 8 bases agree with TRBD2. The ends lost 2 bases at V and 6 bases at J; junction bases unmatched: 7. The germline gives CDR1 MNHEY, CDR2 SVGAGI. The CDR3 has 15 residues. This CDR3 is CASSYQAGDGDTQYF. In DNA form, the CDR3 reads TGTGCCAGCAGTTACCAAGCGGGGGACGGGGATACGCAGTATTTT.

The genes are TRBV4-3 and TRBJ1-3; D might be TRBD1 (5 bases). CDR3 length equals 16 residues. CDR1 and CDR2 from the germline V gene are LGHNA and YSLEER. Deletions cut 1 base from V and 3 bases from J, with 13 bases between. CDR3 DNA sequence: TGCGCCAGCAGCCAAGTCAGGGTTGAGCTTGGAAACACCATATATTTT. It is translated as CASSQVRVELGNTIYF.

This clonotype came up many times. The V and J genes are TRBV27 and TRBJ2-3, with D hard to call. Per germline, CDR1 MNHEY and CDR2 SMNVEV (reference sequence). The CDR3 is 15 residues long. V lost 3 bases, J lost 0 bases, and 10 bases lay in between. The CDR3 region is CASSLVALSTDTQYF. The CDR3 nucleotides read TGTGCCAGCAGTTTGGTCGCTTTGAGCACAGATACGCAGTATTTT.

The chain employs TRBV19 and TRBJ2-2, with a tentative D call TRBD2 (6 bases). V shed 4 bases and J shed 5 bases, with 20 bases lying between them. Germline values: CDR1 LNHDA, CDR2 SQIVND (reference sequence). The CDR3 runs 17 residues. CDR3 region: CASSTPNGASETGELFF. In nucleotides, the CDR3 is TGTGCCAGTAGTACACCTAACGGGGCTAGCGAGACCGGGGAGCTGTTTTTT.

This clonotype was picked up a small number of times. The J gene is TRBJ2-1, the V gene TRBV6-2 or TRBV6-3; weak D call: TRBD2 (5 bases). Germline loops: CDR1 MNHEY, CDR2 SVGEGT. Trimming took 4 bases from V and 2 from J, leaving 12 bases between them. The CDR3 has 15 amino acids. As DNA, the CDR3 is TGTGCCAGCAGTTTGGGTCCCGGGGCCTACAATGAGCAGTTCTTC. Amino acids: CASSLGPGAYNEQFF.

This chain joins TRBV5-1 and TRBJ2-7; D not resolved. The CDR3 spans 13 residues. CDR1 is SGHRS and CDR2 is YFSETQ in the germline V gene. The V end was cut by 0 bases, the J end by 1 base, with 5 bases between. CDR3 residues: CASSLDVSYEQYF. In nucleotides, the CDR3 is TGCGCCAGCAGCTTGGACGTATCCTACGAGCAGTACTTC.

A few counts support this clonotype. The J gene is TRBJ1-1, the V gene TRBV4-1, with D uncertain. The V and J ends lost 0 bases and 4 bases respectively, with 6 bases between them. The length of the CDR3 is 13 residues. Germline V lookup: CDR1 MGHRA, CDR2 YSYEKL. In DNA, the CDR3 is TGCGCCAGCAGCCAAGATCCTGCCACTGAAGCTTTCTTT. It yields the protein CASSQDPATEAFF.

On this clonotype: Relative to the germline gene, one junction end is altered; a read error may explain this. The V gene is TRBV11-2, the J gene TRBJ2-1; 7 bases are shared with TRBD1. CDR1 SGHAT and CDR2 FQNNGV come from the germline V gene. The CDR3 has 16 amino acids. The CDR3 bases are TGTGCCAACAGCTTCTATCCCAGGGACAGCTACAATGAGCAGTTCTTC. Residues: CANSFYPRDSYNEQFF. Full variable domain (rest looked up from reference TRBV11-2 and TRBJ2-1): EAGVAQSPRYKIIEKRQSVAFWCNPISGHATLYWYQQILGQGPKLLIQFQNNGVVDDSQLPKDRFSAERLKGVDSTLKIQPAKLEDSAVYLCANSFYPRDSYNEQFFGPGTRLTVL.

This clonotype was detected ten times or more. The chain links TRBV27 to TRBJ1-1, with TRBD1 matching over 9 bases. V lost 5 bases to trimming and J lost 10 bases; unmatched junction nucleotides: 11. Germline lookup yields CDR1 MNHEY and CDR2 SMNVEV (reference sequence). There are 14 residues in the CDR3. The CDR3, as DNA: TGTGCCAGCAGTATAACCGGGACAGGGATCGGAGCTTTCTTT. Its translation: CASSITGTGIGAFF.

Comment on this clonotype: A junction boundary mismatches the germline segment, possibly from a read error. V usage is TRBV29-1 and J usage is TRBJ2-5, with 15 bases identical to TRBD2. Germline CDR1 SQVTM, CDR2 ANQGSEA. The CDR3 spans 19 residues. CDR3 DNA: TGCAGCGTCCAAAGTGGGACTAGCGGGGGGCCGCTACCGGGAGAGACCCAGCACTTC. Protein: CSVQSGTSGGPLPGETQHF.

This clonotype was seen repeatedly, ten times or more. V gene TRBV30 combines with J gene TRBJ2-3; D unresolved. V was shortened by 1 base and J by 0 bases, with 5 bases between the two germline ends. The CDR3 is made up of 13 amino acids. Germline V lookup: CDR1 GTSNPN, CDR2 SVGIG (reference sequence). CDR3 DNA sequence: TGTGCCTGGAGTGCTATAAGCACAGATACGCAGTATTTT. This codes for CAWSAISTDTQYF.

The chain employs TRBV29-1 and TRBJ2-7; 9 bases are a match to TRBD1. Looked up from germline, CDR1 is SQVTM and CDR2 is ANQGSEA. The CDR3 runs to 17 residues. V shed 1 base and J 4 bases; nucleotides not matched to a gene: 14. This chain's CDR3 is CSVEVPSRTGVSYEQYF. The CDR3 bases are TGCAGCGTTGAAGTCCCGTCCCGGACAGGGGTTTCGTACGAGCAGTACTTC.

This clonotype was recorded at least ten times. The chain uses TRBV7-6 and TRBJ2-7; 11 positions agree with TRBD2. V lost 4 bases and J lost 5; bases outside the gene matches: 4. Germline loops: CDR1 SGHVS, CDR2 FNYEAQ. The CDR3 loop spans 14 amino acids. This chain's CDR3 is CASSSASGRNEQYF. The DNA of the CDR3 is TGTGCCAGCAGCTCCGCTAGCGGGAGGAACGAGCAGTACTTC.

This clonotype has only a few counts. V usage is TRBV7-9 and J usage is TRBJ2-2; 7 bases fit TRBD1. CDR1 is SEHNR and CDR2 is FQNEAQ in the germline V gene (reference sequence). Losses at the gene ends were 5 bases for V and 6 bases for J; bases not matched to a gene: 3. The CDR3 runs 13 residues. The CDR3 reads CASSVTGAGELFF. The CDR3 coding sequence is TGTGCCAGCAGCGTTACAGGGGCCGGGGAGCTGTTTTTT.

This clonotype came up many times. The chain uses TRBV5-6 and TRBJ2-5; 9 bases match TRBD2. Germline CDR1 and CDR2: SGHDT and YYEEEE. This CDR3 contains 17 residues. V lost 4 bases, J lost 2 bases, and 12 bases stayed unmatched. The CDR3, as DNA: TGTGCCAGCAGCCCGGAAGGAAGCGGGGGGCCTCAAGAGACCCAGTACTTC. Its protein is CASSPEGSGGPQETQYF.

This sequence joins TRBV9 and TRBJ2-5, with 12 bases fitting TRBD2. Per germline, CDR1 SGDLS and CDR2 YYNGEE. V dropped 0 bases and J dropped 3; count of bases not matched to a gene: 0. The CDR3 spans 15 residues. Here the CDR3 reads CASSVASGGEETQYF. The DNA of the CDR3 is TGTGCCAGCAGCGTAGCTAGCGGGGGGGAAGAGACCCAGTACTTC.

A word on this clonotype: A much larger clonotype is one base distant, so this may be a read error. J is TRBJ1-1 and V is TRBV4-3, with 8 positions matching TRBD1. This CDR3 contains 16 residues. The germline V gene encodes CDR1 LGHNA and CDR2 YSLEER. The CDR3 nucleotides are TGCGCCGGCAGCCAAGATTGGACAGGGCAGAACACTGAAGCTTTCTTT. Protein product: CAGSQDWTGQNTEAFF.

This clonotype has a handful of counts. The chain employs TRBV4-1 and TRBJ2-7; 7 nucleotides align to TRBD1. V was clipped by 0 bases and J by 2 bases; unmatched bases: 7. The V gene's germline CDR1 is MGHRA and CDR2 YSYEKL. There are 16 residues in the CDR3. The CDR3 is CASSQDEGQGAYEQYF. The CDR3 nucleotides read TGCGCCAGCAGCCAAGATGAGGGGCAGGGGGCCTACGAGCAGTACTTC.

This clonotype occurred many times. The CDR3 DNA reads as TGTGCCAGCAGCCTCCTCAACACAGATACGCAGTATTTT. Protein product: CASSLLNTDTQYF. This sequence joins TRBV6-2 or TRBV6-3 and TRBJ2-3; D is unclear. The V end lost 6 bases, the J end lost 2 bases, and 9 bases lay between the germline ends. This CDR3 comprises 13 residues. Germline-derived CDR1 and CDR2 are MNHEY and SVGEGT.

This clonotype has more than one count but fewer than ten. V gene TRBV19 combines with J gene TRBJ2-5; 11 bases align to TRBD2. The V gene end was trimmed by 3 bases and the J gene end by 5 bases; junction bases not matched to a gene: 5. CDR1 LNHDA and CDR2 SQIVND come from the germline V gene (reference sequence). The CDR3 is 15 amino acids. Written as DNA, the CDR3 is TGTGCCAGTAGTATGCTAGCGGGGGGACGTGAGACCCAGTACTTC. Amino acids: CASSMLAGGRETQYF.

This clonotype was found a few times. It may be a read error: a sequence one base away is much more abundant. Likely a read error: the CDR3 ends without its conserved phenylalanine or tryptophan. J is TRBJ2-3 and V is TRBV7-2; TRBD2 is a possible D gene (6 bases). Germline lookup yields CDR1 SGHTA and CDR2 FQGNSA. Trimming cost V 5 bases and J 6 bases, with 9 bases left between them. The CDR3 runs to 12 residues. CDR3 sequence: CASSATSDTQYI. The CDR3, as DNA: TGTGCCAGCAGCGCGACTAGTGATACGCAGTATATT.

In this sample, this clonotype turned up many times. This rearrangement joins TRBV7-6 to TRBJ2-7; D might be TRBD2 (5 bases). The germline V and J ends were trimmed by 5 bases and 2 bases, with 13 bases remaining between them. The CDR3 runs 14 residues. CDR1 is SGHVS, CDR2 FNYEAQ, per germline. The CDR3 sequence is CASSPRPGTYEQYF. The CDR3, as DNA: TGTGCCAGCAGCCCCAGACCCGGGACCTACGAGCAGTACTTC.